Below, one TCR beta chain is given with its context. What it recognizes is unknown. Semi-nested PCR with Nested Universal Primer A followed constant-region reverse priming of full-length variable regions. TCRdb reanalysed the 5' RACE reads using MiXCR and keeps one entry per CDR3 protein. This sample has approximately 50,000 distinct CDR3 sequences; 20% to 25% occur once, and the top ten carry about 2.9%. Trimming at V came to 5 bases and at J to 8 bases, leaving 12 bases not matched to a gene. The CDR3 is 15 amino acids. The V gene's germline CDR1 is SGHRS and CDR2 YFSETQ. Study-wide findings and caveats: Tumor memory CD4+ T cell TCR gene usage clustered with blood and lymph node memory CD4+ cells and lymph node naive CD4+ cells. Greatest tumor Treg TCR overlap was with tumor naive CD4+ cells.

Treg sorting used a CD4+CD25+CD127-/low gate. This receptor was obtained from a female donor with breast cancer. The chain employs TRBV5-1 and TRBJ1-4, with TRBD1 matching 7 bases. Sequenced input: tumor-infiltrating Tregs sorted from the breast tumor. CDR3 sequence: CASRPGQAGREKLFF. CDR3 DNA sequence: TGCGCCAGCAGACCCGGACAGGCGGGACGGGAAAAACTGTTTTTT.